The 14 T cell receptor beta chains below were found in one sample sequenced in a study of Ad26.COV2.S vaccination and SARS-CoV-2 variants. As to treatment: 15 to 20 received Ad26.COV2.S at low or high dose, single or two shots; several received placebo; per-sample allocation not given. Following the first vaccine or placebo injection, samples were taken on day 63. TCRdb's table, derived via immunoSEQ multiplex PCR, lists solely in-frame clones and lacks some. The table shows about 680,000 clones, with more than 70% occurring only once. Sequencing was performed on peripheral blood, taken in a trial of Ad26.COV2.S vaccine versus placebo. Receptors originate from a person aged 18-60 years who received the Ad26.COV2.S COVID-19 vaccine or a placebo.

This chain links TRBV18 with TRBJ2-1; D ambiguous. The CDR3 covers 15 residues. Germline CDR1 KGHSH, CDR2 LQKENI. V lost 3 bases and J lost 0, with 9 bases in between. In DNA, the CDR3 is TGTGCCAGCTCACCTCAGACGGTCTCCTACAATGAGCAGTTCTTC. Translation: CASSPQTVSYNEQFF.

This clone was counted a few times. The CDR3 DNA reads as TGTGCCAGCAGCTTAACGCGCCAGGGGAGTGGCTACACCTTC. Its translation is CASSLTRQGSGYTF. V and J are TRBV7-3 and TRBJ1-2; D possibly corresponds to TRBD1 (6 bases). Germline V gives CDR1 SGHTA, CDR2 FQGTGA. The germline V and J ends were trimmed by 0 bases and 7 bases, with 12 bases remaining between them. The CDR3 has 14 residues.

The CDR3 sequence: CATSDLGLAADTQYF. CDR3 sequence (DNA): TGTGCCACCAGTGATTTAGGCCTAGCAGCAGATACGCAGTATTTT. The V gene is TRBV24-1, the J gene TRBJ2-3; D perhaps matches TRBD2 (5 bases). Germline CDR1 and CDR2: KGHDR and SFDVKD. V was cut by 1 base and J by 4 bases, with 11 bases left in between. The CDR3 has 15 amino acids.

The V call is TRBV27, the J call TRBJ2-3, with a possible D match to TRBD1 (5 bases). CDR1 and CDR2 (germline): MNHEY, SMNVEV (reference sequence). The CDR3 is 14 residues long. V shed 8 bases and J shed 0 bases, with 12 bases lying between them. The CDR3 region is CASVGVRSTDTQYF. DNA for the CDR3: TGTGCCAGCGTAGGGGTCAGGAGCACAGATACGCAGTATTTT.

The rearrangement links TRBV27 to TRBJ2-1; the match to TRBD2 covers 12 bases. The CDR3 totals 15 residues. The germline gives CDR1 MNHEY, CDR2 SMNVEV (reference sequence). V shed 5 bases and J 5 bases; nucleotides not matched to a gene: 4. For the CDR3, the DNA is TGTGCCAGCAGTCCATCTAGCGGGGGGGACAATGAGCAGTTCTTC. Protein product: CASSPSSGGDNEQFF.

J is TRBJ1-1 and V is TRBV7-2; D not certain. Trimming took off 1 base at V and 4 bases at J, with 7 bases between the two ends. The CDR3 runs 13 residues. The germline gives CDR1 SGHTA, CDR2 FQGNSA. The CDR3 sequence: CASSLEAGTEAFF. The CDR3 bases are TGTGCCAGCAGCTTAGAGGCAGGCACTGAAGCTTTCTTT.

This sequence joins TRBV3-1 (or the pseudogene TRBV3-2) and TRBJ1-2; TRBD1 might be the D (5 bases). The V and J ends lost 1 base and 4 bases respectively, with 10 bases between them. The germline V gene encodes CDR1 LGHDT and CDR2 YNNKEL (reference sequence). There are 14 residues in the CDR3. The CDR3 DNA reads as TGTGCCAGCAGCCAAGTCTTACAGGCCTATGGCTACACCTTC. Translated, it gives CASSQVLQAYGYTF.

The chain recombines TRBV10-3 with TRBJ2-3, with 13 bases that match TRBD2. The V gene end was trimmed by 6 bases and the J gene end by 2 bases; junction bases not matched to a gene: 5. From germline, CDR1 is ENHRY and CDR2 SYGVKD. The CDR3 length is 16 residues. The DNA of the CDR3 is TGTGCCATCAGGAGGGGACTAGCGGGATCCACAGATACGCAGTATTTT. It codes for CAIRRGLAGSTDTQYF.

The CDR3: CASSGPLYGYTF. CDR3 bases: TGTGCCAGCAGCGGACCCCTCTATGGCTACACCTTC. The J gene is TRBJ1-2, the V gene TRBV12-3 or TRBV12-4, with D unresolved. The V end was cut by 6 bases, the J end by 4 bases, with 9 bases between. CDR3 length: 12 residues.

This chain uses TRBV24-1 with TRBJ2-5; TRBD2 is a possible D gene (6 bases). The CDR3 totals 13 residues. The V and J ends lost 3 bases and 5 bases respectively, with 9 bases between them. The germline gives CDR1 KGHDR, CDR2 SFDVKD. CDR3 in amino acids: CATSDPGVETQYF. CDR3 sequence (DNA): TGTGCCACCAGTGATCCGGGAGTCGAGACCCAGTACTTC.

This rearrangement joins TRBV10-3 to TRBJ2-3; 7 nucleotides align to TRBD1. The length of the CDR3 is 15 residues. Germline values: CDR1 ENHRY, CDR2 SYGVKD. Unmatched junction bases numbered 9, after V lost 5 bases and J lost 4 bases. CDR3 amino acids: CAISIGGNVADTQYF. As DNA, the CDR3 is TGTGCCATCAGTATAGGGGGCAACGTAGCAGATACGCAGTATTTT.

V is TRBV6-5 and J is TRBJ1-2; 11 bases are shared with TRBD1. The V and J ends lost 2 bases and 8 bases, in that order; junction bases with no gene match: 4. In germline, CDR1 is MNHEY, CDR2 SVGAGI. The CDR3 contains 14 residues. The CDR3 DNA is TGTGCCAGCAGTTACGGACAGGGGGCGTACGGCTACACCTTC. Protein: CASSYGQGAYGYTF.

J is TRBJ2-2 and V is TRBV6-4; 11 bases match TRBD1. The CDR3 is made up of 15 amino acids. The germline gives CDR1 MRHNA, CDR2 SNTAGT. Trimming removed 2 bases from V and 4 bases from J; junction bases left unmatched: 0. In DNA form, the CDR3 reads TGTGCCAGCAGTGACGGGACAGGGGGCACCGGGGAGCTGTTTTTT. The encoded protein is CASSDGTGGTGELFF.

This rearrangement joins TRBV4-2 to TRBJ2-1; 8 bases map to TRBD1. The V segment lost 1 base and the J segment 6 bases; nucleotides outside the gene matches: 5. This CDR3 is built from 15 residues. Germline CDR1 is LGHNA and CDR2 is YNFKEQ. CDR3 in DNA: TGTGCCAGCAGCCAAGTCTCCGGACAGGGCAATGAGCAGTTCTTC. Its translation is CASSQVSGQGNEQFF.